This T cell receptor beta chain was sequenced for a study of blood T cells in healthy people across ages (dated by TCRdb to 2015 to 2017). With respect to the entire study: In model experiments, roughly one uniquely barcoded TCR beta cDNA molecule per two T cells was captured by template switching. For two donors (one aged 18 to 29 and one aged 80 or older), the study analyzed two additional independent replicas of 1 million unique cDNA reads from the same blood draw. The donors were split into four age groups: young (average around 15 years), middle-aged (around 37), aged (more than 60) and long-lived (under 90). To avoid experimental bias, donors of different ages were spread randomly across the sequencing lanes. To track age-related changes in TCR beta repertoire diversity, the study relied on deep sequencing normalized with unique cDNA molecular identifiers. On the study overall, not on this receptor specifically: Compared with the aged group, the long-lived group had more naive CD4+ T cells, fewer expanded clones and increased TCR diversity, suggesting age selection. Because donor CMV infection status was unknown, age-related changes in expanded clonotypes were potentially confounded. There was a strong correlation between observed TCR beta diversity and the percentage of naive T cells measured by flow cytometry. Total diversity estimates from one million sequenced T cells were considered lower bounds and underestimates. Observed TCR beta diversity per million T cells fell roughly linearly with age, and a significant reduction was already apparent by age around 36. Bulk unsorted PBMC profiling prevented conclusive comparison of naive and antigen-experienced compartments.

The CDR3, from cysteine to phenylalanine, totals 12 residues. Only the CDR3 region is kept as DNA, spanning 36 bases read in frame from base 1. The trim is 7 bases for V and 4 bases for J, with a gap of 13 bases between the germline ends. CDR1 and CDR2 are read off the germline V gene (reference sequence) as DFQATT and SNEGSKA. This clonotype was seen a few times. There is no known antigen for this receptor. Per-base quality was not reported, and no clone a single base away is much larger than it. Library prep was done by 5' RACE. The instrument given in TCRdb is Illumina HiSeq 2500. A second PCR of about 6 to 11 cycles was performed with a sample-barcoded 5' primer and a J-beta primer mix. Each TCR beta cDNA molecule received a unique molecular identifier from a template-switch 5' adaptor carrying 12 random nucleotides. At least 2.5 million CDR3-containing paired-end reads were obtained from each sample. First-strand cDNA synthesis was performed from all RNA using the Mint cDNA synthesis kit, with priming by a TRBC-specific oligonucleotide. Following uracil-DNA glycosylase treatment, a first 18-cycle PCR with universal primers M1SS and BC2_uni_R was performed on all cDNA. The paper's data handling went like this. Each sample was normalized by randomly selecting 1 million high-quality reads, each carrying a distinct molecular identifier. Instead of being binned into consensus sequences, reads with shared molecular identifiers were discarded. MiTCR, set to a Q25 quality threshold and the strictest error-elimination algorithm, was used for CDR3 identification, clonotype clustering and error correction. A nonparametric unseen species model with Euler transformation was used to estimate a lower bound on total TCR beta diversity. The public sequencing data were trimmed at Q25 with fastp and processed into clonotypes with MiXCR by TCRdb, which kept only in-frame beta chains. Identical CDR3 protein sequences are pooled into one entry, listed with their most common genes and DNA. The V and J calls were not made by the authors but by TCRdb's processing. In this sample the table shows approximately 800,000 distinct CDR3 sequences, around two thirds of which occur a single time. Together, the top ten hold roughly 26% of the sample.

The roughly 37 donors, aged roughly 6 to 100 years, were systemically healthy Caucasian individuals from Russia. Each donor gave 8 to 10 milliliters of peripheral blood, drawn into EDTA-treated Vacutainer tubes. Ficoll-Paque density-gradient centrifugation was used to isolate PBMCs, with at least 6.5 million obtained per sample. Total RNA, at least 5.5 micrograms per sample, was extracted from PBMCs with Trizol reagent. For every donor, flow cytometry on a PBMC aliquot measured the percentage of naive CD45RAhigh/CD27high T cells. The receptor's source is a man younger than 45 in good health. The V and J segments used are TRBV20-1 and TRBJ1-2, with no confidently assigned D gene. Sequenced material: blood. In nucleotide form, the sequence is TGCAGTGGGGTAGTGGTGGGCTATGGCTACACCTTC. This yields the protein CSGVVVGYGYTF.